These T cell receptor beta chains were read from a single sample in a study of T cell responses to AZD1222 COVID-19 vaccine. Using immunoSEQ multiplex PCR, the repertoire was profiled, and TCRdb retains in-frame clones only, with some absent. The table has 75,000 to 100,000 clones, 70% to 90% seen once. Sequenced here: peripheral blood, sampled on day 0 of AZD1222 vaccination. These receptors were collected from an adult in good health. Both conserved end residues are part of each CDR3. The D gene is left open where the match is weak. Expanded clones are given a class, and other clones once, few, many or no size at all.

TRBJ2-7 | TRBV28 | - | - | CASSPPGLPPYEQYF | TGTGCCAGCAGCCCCCCGGGGCTACCTCCCTACGAGCAGTACTTC
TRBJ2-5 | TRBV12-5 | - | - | CASSDRGETQYF | TGTGCTTCAAGTGACCGGGGGGAGACCCAGTACTTC
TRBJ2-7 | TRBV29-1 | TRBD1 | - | CSVGRGTGGYEQYF | TGCAGCGTTGGGAGGGGGACAGGGGGCTACGAGCAGTACTTC
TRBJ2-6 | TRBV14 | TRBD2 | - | CASSPRGGTGANVLTF | TGTGCCAGCAGCCCCCGGGGAGGGACTGGGGCCAACGTCCTGACTTTC
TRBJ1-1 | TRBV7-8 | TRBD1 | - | CASSLVVTGKTEAFF | TGTGCCAGCAGCTTAGTCGTGACAGGGAAGACTGAAGCTTTCTTT
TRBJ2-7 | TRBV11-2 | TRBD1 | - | CASSLYRGDEQYF | TGTGCCAGCAGCTTATACAGGGGAGACGAGCAGTACTTC
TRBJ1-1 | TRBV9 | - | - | CASSVVRGQGTEAFF | TGTGCCAGCAGCGTAGTGAGAGGGCAGGGCACTGAAGCTTTCTTT
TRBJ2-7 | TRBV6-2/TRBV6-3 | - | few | CASSTHGPTYEQYF | TGTGCCAGCAGTACTCACGGACCCACCTACGAGCAGTACTTC
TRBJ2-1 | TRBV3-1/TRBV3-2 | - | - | CASSRRTSSEQFF | TGTGCCAGCAGCCGTCGGACGTCTTCCGAGCAGTTCTTC
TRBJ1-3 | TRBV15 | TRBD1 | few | CATSRAKGASGNTIYF | TGTGCCACCAGCAGAGCTAAGGGGGCATCGGGAAACACCATATATTTT
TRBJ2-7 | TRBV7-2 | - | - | CASSLQLERTYEQYF | TGTGCCAGCAGCTTACAACTCGAACGTACCTACGAGCAGTACTTC
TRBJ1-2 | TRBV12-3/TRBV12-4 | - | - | CASSSIQAGGYTF | TGTGCCAGCAGTTCCATTCAGGCCGGAGGCTACACCTTC
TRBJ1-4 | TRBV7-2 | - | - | CASSFGGPGGEKLFF | TGTGCCAGCAGCTTCGGAGGACCAGGAGGTGAAAAACTGTTTTTT
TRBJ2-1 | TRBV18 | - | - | CASSPYREASVVGEQFF | TGTGCCAGCTCACCCTACAGGGAAGCCTCAGTTGTTGGTGAGCAGTTCTTC
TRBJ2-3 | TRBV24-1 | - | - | CATGEGATDTQYF | TGTGCCACCGGGGAGGGGGCAACAGATACGCAGTATTTT
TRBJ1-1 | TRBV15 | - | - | CATSRRRLNTEAFF | TGTGCCACCAGCAGGAGACGGTTGAACACTGAAGCTTTCTTT
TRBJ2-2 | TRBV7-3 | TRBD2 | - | CASSHSGYNTGELFF | TGTGCCAGCAGCCATAGCGGGTACAACACCGGGGAGCTGTTTTTT
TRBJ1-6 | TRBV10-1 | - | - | CASSLERNSPLHF | TGCGCCAGCAGTCTTGAAAGGAATTCACCCCTCCACTTT
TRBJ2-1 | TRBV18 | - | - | CASSPSRDFSRNNEQFF | TGTGCCAGCTCACCTTCCCGGGACTTTAGTCGCAACAATGAGCAGTTCTTC
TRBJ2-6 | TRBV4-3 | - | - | CASSQGDSHSGANVLTF | TGCGCCAGCAGCCAAGGTGACTCCCACTCTGGGGCCAACGTCCTGACTTTC
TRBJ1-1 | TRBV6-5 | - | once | CASSSPSGVGAFF | TGTGCCAGCAGTTCCCCCTCGGGGGTCGGCGCTTTCTTT
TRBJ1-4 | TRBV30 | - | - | CAWRGEFSEKLFF | TGTGCCTGGCGCGGGGAGTTTTCTGAAAAACTGTTTTTT
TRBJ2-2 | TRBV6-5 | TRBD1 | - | CASRQGGTGELFF | TGTGCCAGCAGACAGGGGGGCACCGGGGAGCTGTTTTTT
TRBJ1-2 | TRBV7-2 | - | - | CASSLAPGNGYTF | TGTGCCAGCAGCTTAGCGCCAGGGAACGGCTACACCTTC
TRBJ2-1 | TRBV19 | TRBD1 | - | CASSSRTGDYNEQFF | TGTGCCAGTAGTTCTAGGACAGGGGACTACAATGAGCAGTTCTTC
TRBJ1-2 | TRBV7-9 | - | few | CASSLHMGNGYTF | TGTGCCAGCAGCTTACATATGGGAAATGGCTACACCTTC
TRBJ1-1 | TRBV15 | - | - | CATSLGRLNTEAFF | TGTGCCACCAGCCTGGGACGGCTGAACACTGAAGCTTTCTTT
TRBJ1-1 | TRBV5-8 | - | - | CASSLAGAMNTEAFF | TGTGCCAGCAGCTTGGCAGGGGCGATGAACACTGAAGCTTTCTTT
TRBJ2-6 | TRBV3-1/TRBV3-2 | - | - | CASSQPLGGTEKNSGANVLTF | TGTGCCAGCAGCCAGCCCCTAGGGGGGACAGAAAAAAACTCTGGGGCCAACGTCCTGACTTTC
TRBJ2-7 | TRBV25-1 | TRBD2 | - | CASSDAGLAVYEQYF | TGTGCCAGCAGTGACGCCGGACTAGCGGTCTACGAGCAGTACTTC
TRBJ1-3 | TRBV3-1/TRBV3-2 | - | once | CASSQGARGNTIYF | TGTGCCAGCAGCCAGGGGGCGAGGGGAAACACCATATATTTT